Below, 31 T cell receptor beta chains from the same sample are listed, as sequenced in a study of cytomegalovirus exposure and HLA in healthy donors. TCRdb's table, derived via immunoSEQ multiplex PCR, lists solely in-frame clones and lacks some. The table includes around 150,000 clones, approximately 91% detected once. The sample comprised PBMCs. The receptors were sampled from a man aged 18 to 30 in good health and CMV-seronegative.

V gene TRBV27 combines with J gene TRBJ2-1; 8 positions agree with TRBD2. The V segment lost 4 bases and the J segment 6 bases; nucleotides outside the gene matches: 11. Germline loops: CDR1 MNHEY, CDR2 SMNVEV (reference sequence). The length of the CDR3 is 16 residues. The CDR3 spells CASSSGEGLGLNEQFF. The CDR3 DNA reads TGTGCCAGCAGTTCCGGGGAGGGACTAGGCCTCAATGAGCAGTTCTTC.

V and J are TRBV9 and TRBJ1-2; 8 nucleotides match TRBD1. V shed 5 bases and J 0 bases; nucleotides not matched to a gene: 6. The CDR3 totals 15 residues. The germline CDR1 and CDR2 sequences are SGDLS and YYNGEE. In DNA form, the CDR3 reads TGTGCCAGCAGGACCCAGGGGGCTGCTAACTATGGCTACACCTTC. It translates to CASRTQGAANYGYTF.

The J gene is TRBJ1-2, the V gene TRBV30; 8 bases align to TRBD1. This CDR3 has 14 residues. The V and J ends lost 1 base and 4 bases, in that order; junction bases with no gene match: 5. Germline V gives CDR1 GTSNPN, CDR2 SVGIG (reference sequence). As DNA, the CDR3 is TGTGCCTGGAGTGACGGACAGGGCGGCTATGGCTACACCTTC. This sequence encodes CAWSDGQGGYGYTF.

The chain employs TRBV5-1 and TRBJ1-1, with D tentatively TRBD1 (5 bases). Germline V lookup: CDR1 SGHRS, CDR2 YFSETQ. The CDR3 contains 15 residues. V lost 0 bases, J lost 4 bases, and 13 bases lay in between. DNA of the CDR3: TGCGCCAGCAGCTTGGGACAGCGCGACCTCACTGAAGCTTTCTTT. Its protein is CASSLGQRDLTEAFF.

The genes are TRBV11-3 and TRBJ2-2, with 9 nucleotides matching TRBD2. J lost 0 bases, V lost 2 bases, and 13 bases had no gene match. Germline V lookup: CDR1 SGHNT, CDR2 YENEEA. The CDR3 has 20 amino acids. The CDR3 DNA reads as TGTGCCAGCAGCTTATCTTGGGCTAGCGGGGATTACGCGAACACCGGGGAGCTGTTTTTT. This sequence encodes CASSLSWASGDYANTGELFF.

This clone was seen only once. The chain is built from TRBV10-1 and TRBJ2-7; TRBD1 matches 7 bases. Losses at the gene ends were 9 bases for V and 2 bases for J; bases not matched to a gene: 13. Per germline, CDR1 WNHNN and CDR2 SYGVQD (reference sequence). The length of the CDR3 is 15 residues. Here the CDR3 reads CASANGDSETYEQYV. CDR3 DNA sequence: TGCGCCAGTGCGAACGGGGACAGTGAGACCTACGAGCAGTACGTC.

This clone has a handful of counts. V and J are TRBV6-4 and TRBJ2-4; no clear D gene. This CDR3 region has 12 residues. Germline CDR1 reads MRHNA; CDR2 reads SNTAGT. Trimming stripped 3 bases from V and 11 bases from J, with 11 bases between. The chain's CDR3 is CASSEALIVQYF. The CDR3 DNA is TGTGCCAGCAGTGAGGCCCTTATTGTTCAGTACTTC.

CDR3 DNA sequence: TGTGCCAGTAGTATAGTTAGCATTTCAGATACGCAGTATTTT. It is translated as CASSIVSISDTQYF. The chain recombines TRBV19 with TRBJ2-3; D not certain. CDR1 and CDR2 from the germline V gene are LNHDA and SQIVND (reference sequence). The V end lost 1 base, the J end lost 4 bases, and 9 bases lay between the germline ends. The CDR3 covers 14 residues.

The chain links TRBV9 to TRBJ2-1; 12 bases align to TRBD2. This CDR3 region has 18 residues. From germline, CDR1 is SGDLS and CDR2 YYNGEE. V dropped 3 bases and J dropped 8; count of bases not matched to a gene: 15. In DNA, the CDR3 is TGTGCCAGCAGCGCATACGGGACTAGCGGGCGGAGGGACGATGAGCAGTTCTTC. The encoded protein is CASSAYGTSGRRDDEQFF.

The gene calls are TRBV10-3 and TRBJ2-1; D gene unclear. CDR1 is ENHRY, CDR2 SYGVKD, per germline. Trimming took 6 bases from V and 10 from J, leaving 10 bases between them. The CDR3 has 11 amino acids. Here the CDR3 DNA reads TGTGCCATCAGGGGTAGCCAGGAGCAGTTCTTC. Translated: CAIRGSQEQFF.

The chain is built from TRBV5-6 and TRBJ2-1, with 7 bases that match TRBD2. The germline V gene encodes CDR1 SGHDT and CDR2 YYEEEE. The CDR3 runs 14 residues. The V gene end was trimmed by 3 bases and the J gene end by 5 bases; junction bases not matched to a gene: 5. The CDR3: CASSSSGVHNEQFF. CDR3 in DNA: TGTGCCAGCAGCTCCAGCGGGGTACACAATGAGCAGTTCTTC.

This chain links TRBV9 with TRBJ2-2, with D possibly TRBD2 on 5 matching bases. The V gene's germline CDR1 is SGDLS and CDR2 YYNGEE. V lost 8 bases and J lost 1, with 15 bases in between. The CDR3 is 15 amino acids. The CDR3 region is CASNDEGGNTGELFF. The CDR3 nucleotides are TGTGCCAGTAACGACGAGGGTGGGAACACCGGGGAGCTGTTTTTT.

The gene calls are TRBV5-5 and TRBJ2-7; 10 positions match TRBD1. Germline V gene sequence: CDR1 SGHKS, CDR2 YYEKEE (reference sequence). This CDR3 has 14 amino acids. The trim removed 3 bases at V and 3 bases at J, leaving 3 bases unmatched. The CDR3 region has the DNA TGTGCCAGCAGCTCCCGGACAGGGGGCTACGAGCAGTACTTC. Translated, it gives CASSSRTGGYEQYF.

The chain joins TRBV14 to TRBJ2-3; no reliable D call. CDR1 and CDR2 (germline): SGHDN, FVKESK. The CDR3 has 16 residues. V gave up 1 base and J gave up 2 bases, with 13 bases separating them. The DNA of the CDR3 is TGTGCCAGCAGCCAAGGTGCTAGTACGGCCACAGATACGCAGTATTTT. This encodes CASSQGASTATDTQYF.

The chain uses TRBV9 and TRBJ2-5; 11 positions agree with TRBD2. This CDR3 has 15 residues. Germline V gene sequence: CDR1 SGDLS, CDR2 YYNGEE. Trimming took 3 bases from V and 4 from J; bases not matched to a gene: 5. CDR3 region: CASSDIAGGGETQYF. CDR3 DNA: TGTGCCAGCAGCGATATAGCGGGAGGGGGAGAGACCCAGTACTTC. Together with reference TRBV9 and TRBJ2-5, the CDR3 gives the full variable domain: DSGVTQTPKHLITATGQRVTLRCSPRSGDLSVYWYQQSLDQGLQFLIQYYNGEERAKGNILERFSAQQFPDLHSELNLSSLELGDSALYFCASSDIAGGGETQYFGPGTRLLVL.

The sample holds one count of this clone. The rearrangement uses TRBV29-1 and TRBJ2-7, with 8 bases aligning to TRBD1. Per the germline V gene, CDR1 is SQVTM and CDR2 is ANQGSEA. The CDR3 sequence is 13 residues long. CDR3 coding DNA: TGCAGCGTCGAAGGACAGGGCGCCTACGAGCAGTACGTC. It translates to CSVEGQGAYEQYV.

V usage is TRBV2 and J usage is TRBJ2-1; D might be TRBD2 (6 bases). Per the germline V gene, CDR1 is SNHLY and CDR2 is FYNNEI. The V end was cut by 6 bases, the J end by 5 bases, with 14 bases between. The CDR3 is made up of 14 amino acids. The CDR3 sequence: CASRASGSNNEQFF. Written as DNA, the CDR3 is TGTGCCAGCAGGGCATCCGGGAGTAACAATGAGCAGTTCTTC.

The rearrangement joins TRBV6-5 to TRBJ1-4, with a tentative D call TRBD1 (5 bases). Germline V lookup: CDR1 MNHEY, CDR2 SVGAGI. The CDR3 covers 12 residues. V shed 4 bases and J shed 12 bases, with 12 bases lying between them. CDR3 DNA: TGTGCCAGCAGTTCCCAGGGCGAAGAACTGTTTTTT. This sequence encodes CASSSQGEELFF.

This clone was observed a handful of times. V usage is TRBV5-6 and J usage is TRBJ2-2; the match to TRBD2 covers 10 bases. CDR3 size: 16 residues. V dropped 0 bases and J dropped 6; count of bases not matched to a gene: 5. Per germline, CDR1 SGHDT and CDR2 YYEEEE. CDR3: CASSLGLAGDAGELFF. As DNA, the CDR3 is TGTGCCAGCAGCTTGGGGCTAGCGGGAGACGCCGGGGAGCTGTTTTTT.

V and J are TRBV7-2 and TRBJ2-2, with D unresolved. Germline V lookup: CDR1 SGHTA, CDR2 FQGNSA. Trimming pared 5 bases from V and 3 bases from J, leaving 4 bases between. The length of the CDR3 is 12 residues. CDR3: CASSPYTGELFF. CDR3 sequence (DNA): TGTGCCAGCAGCCCTTACACCGGGGAGCTGTTTTTT. Together with reference TRBV7-2 and TRBJ2-2, the CDR3 gives the full variable domain: GAGVSQSPSNKVTEKGKDVELRCDPISGHTALYWYRQSLGQGLEFLIYFQGNSAPDKSGLPSDRFSAERTGGSVSTLTIQRTQQEDSAVYLCASSPYTGELFFGEGSRLTVL.

The chain carries TRBV5-1 and TRBJ2-3, with TRBD1 as a possible D gene (5 bases). Looked up from germline, CDR1 is SGHRS and CDR2 is YFSETQ. V dropped 0 bases and J dropped 4 bases, with 12 bases sitting between them. The CDR3 contains 15 residues. As DNA, the CDR3 is TGCGCCAGCAGCTTGGAGGGCAGGGTGGCAGATACGCAGTATTTT. Amino acid sequence: CASSLEGRVADTQYF.

The chain uses TRBV7-9 and TRBJ1-2; weak D call: TRBD1 (5 bases). V lost 5 bases and J 6 bases, leaving 13 bases between the germline ends. Germline V gives CDR1 SEHNR, CDR2 FQNEAQ (reference sequence). There are 13 residues in the CDR3. CDR3 coding DNA: TGTGCCAGCAGCCGGGGGACCGCCCATGGCTACACCTTC. It codes for CASSRGTAHGYTF.

For the CDR3, the DNA is TGTGCCAGCAGCTTACGGGACAGGAACACTGAAGCTTTCTTT. Translation: CASSLRDRNTEAFF. The chain is built from TRBV11-2 and TRBJ1-1, with TRBD1 identical over 7 bases. The CDR3 is 14 amino acids. Germline V gene sequence: CDR1 SGHAT, CDR2 FQNNGV. J lost 1 base, V lost 2 bases, and 1 base had no gene match. Looking up the rest from reference TRBV11-2 and TRBJ1-1 gives the full variable domain: EAGVAQSPRYKIIEKRQSVAFWCNPISGHATLYWYQQILGQGPKLLIQFQNNGVVDDSQLPKDRFSAERLKGVDSTLKIQPAKLEDSAVYLCASSLRDRNTEAFFGQGTRLTVV.

The chain recombines TRBV4-1 with TRBJ2-3; D call uncertain. The CDR3 runs 17 residues. CDR1 MGHRA and CDR2 YSYEKL come from the germline V gene. The germline V and J ends were trimmed by 0 bases and 0 bases, with 13 bases remaining between them. The CDR3 here is CASSQEGVGSSTDTQYF. The CDR3 bases are TGCGCCAGCAGCCAAGAAGGTGTCGGGTCCAGCACAGATACGCAGTATTTT.

J is TRBJ2-1 and V is TRBV27, with D tentatively TRBD2 (6 bases). This CDR3 comprises 15 residues. Germline CDR1 MNHEY, CDR2 SMNVEV (reference sequence). V was shortened by 5 bases and J by 1 base, with 12 bases between the two germline ends. CDR3 coding DNA: TGTGCCAGCAGTCCCGATAGCGGATCCTACAATGAGCAGTTCTTC. This encodes CASSPDSGSYNEQFF.

The chain is built from TRBV4-1 and TRBJ1-1, with D possibly TRBD1 on 5 matching bases. This CDR3 is 15 amino acids long. Per germline, CDR1 MGHRA and CDR2 YSYEKL. The germline V and J ends were trimmed by 4 bases and 6 bases, with 18 bases remaining between them. The CDR3 coding sequence is TGCGCCAGCAGCCCCCTCACGGACAAACCCCCTGAAGCTTTCTTT. Translating gives CASSPLTDKPPEAFF.

V and J are TRBV25-1 and TRBJ1-2; D is unclear. The V end was cut by 1 base, the J end by 4 bases, with 4 bases between. CDR1 is MGHDK and CDR2 is SYGVNS in the germline V gene. CDR3 length: 12 residues. DNA for the CDR3: TGTGCCAGCAGTGAATTCAGCTATGGCTACACCTTC. It specifies CASSEFSYGYTF.

The gene calls are TRBV2 and TRBJ2-1; 12 bases match TRBD2. Germline CDR1 reads SNHLY; CDR2 reads FYNNEI. V was clipped by 2 bases and J by 4 bases; unmatched bases: 0. The CDR3 consists of 15 residues. The CDR3 loop reads CASSELAGGYNEQFF. The CDR3 DNA reads as TGTGCCAGCAGTGAACTAGCGGGAGGGTACAATGAGCAGTTCTTC.

V and J are TRBV10-3 and TRBJ2-2; a possible D gene is TRBD2 (6 bases). Looked up from germline, CDR1 is ENHRY and CDR2 is SYGVKD. The germline V and J ends were trimmed by 7 bases and 3 bases, with 18 bases remaining between them. The CDR3 runs to 16 residues. Written as DNA, the CDR3 is TGTGCCATCAAGGGCGGTCGGAGGGCCGACACCGGGGAGCTGTTTTTT. This encodes CAIKGGRRADTGELFF.

The chain employs TRBV25-1 and TRBJ2-7; tentatively, D is TRBD2 (6 bases). The CDR3 runs 18 residues. From germline, CDR1 is MGHDK and CDR2 SYGVNS. V lost 1 base, J lost 4 bases, and 23 bases lay in between. Here the CDR3 DNA reads TGTGCCAGCAGTGAATTCGGAGGGTGGTGGGATGTTTTATACGAGCAGTACGTC. This translates into CASSEFGGWWDVLYEQYV.

The V and J genes are TRBV5-1 and TRBJ2-3, with 9 bases fitting TRBD1. V gave up 6 bases and J gave up 0 bases; unmatched junction bases: 5. The CDR3 is 15 amino acids. CDR1 and CDR2 (germline): SGHRS, YFSETQ. CDR3 nucleotide sequence: TGCGCCAGCACGCCGGGACAGGGAAGCACAGATACGCAGTATTTT. It translates to CASTPGQGSTDTQYF. Using reference TRBV5-1 and TRBJ2-3 for the parts outside the CDR3, the full variable domain is KAGVTQTPRYLIKTRGQQVTLSCSPISGHRSVSWYQQTPGQGLQFLFEYFSETQRNKGNFPGRFSGRQFSNSRSEMNVSTLELGDSALYLCASTPGQGSTDTQYFGPGTRLTVL.